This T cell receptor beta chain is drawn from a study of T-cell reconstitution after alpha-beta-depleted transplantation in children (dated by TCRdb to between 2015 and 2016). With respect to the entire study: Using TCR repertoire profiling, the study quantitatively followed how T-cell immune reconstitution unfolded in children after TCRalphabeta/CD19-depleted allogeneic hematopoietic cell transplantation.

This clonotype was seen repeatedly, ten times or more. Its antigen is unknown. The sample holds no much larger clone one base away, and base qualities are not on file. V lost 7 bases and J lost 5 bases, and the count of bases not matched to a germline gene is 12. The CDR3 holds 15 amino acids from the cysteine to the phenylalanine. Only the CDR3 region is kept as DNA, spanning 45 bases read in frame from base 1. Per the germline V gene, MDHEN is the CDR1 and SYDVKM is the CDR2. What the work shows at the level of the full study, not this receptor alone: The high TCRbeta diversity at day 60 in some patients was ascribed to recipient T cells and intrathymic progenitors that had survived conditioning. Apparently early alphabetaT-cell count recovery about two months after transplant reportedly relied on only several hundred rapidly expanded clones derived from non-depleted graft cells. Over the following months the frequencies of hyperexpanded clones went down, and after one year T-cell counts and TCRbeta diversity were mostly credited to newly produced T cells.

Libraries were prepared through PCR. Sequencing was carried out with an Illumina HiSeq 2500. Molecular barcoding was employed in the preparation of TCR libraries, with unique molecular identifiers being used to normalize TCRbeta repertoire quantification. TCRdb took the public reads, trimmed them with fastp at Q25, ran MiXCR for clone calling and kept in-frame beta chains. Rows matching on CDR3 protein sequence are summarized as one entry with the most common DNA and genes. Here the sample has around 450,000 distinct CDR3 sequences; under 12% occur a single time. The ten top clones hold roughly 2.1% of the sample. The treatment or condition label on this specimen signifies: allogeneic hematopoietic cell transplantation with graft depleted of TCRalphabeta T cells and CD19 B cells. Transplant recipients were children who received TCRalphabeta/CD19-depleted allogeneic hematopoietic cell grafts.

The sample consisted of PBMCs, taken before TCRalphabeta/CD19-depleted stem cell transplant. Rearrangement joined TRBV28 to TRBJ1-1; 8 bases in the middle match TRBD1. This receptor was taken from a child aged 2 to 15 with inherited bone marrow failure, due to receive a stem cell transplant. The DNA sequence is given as TGTGCCAGCAAGGAGATGACAGGGGCCCTAACTGAAGCTTTCTTT. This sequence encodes CASKEMTGALTEAFF.